A selection of T cell receptor beta chains follows, all from one sample in a study of cytomegalovirus exposure and HLA in healthy donors. Sequencing was performed with immunoSEQ multiplex PCR; in TCRdb, only in-frame clones are kept and a portion is missing. In the table there are fewer than 250,000 clones, around 87% of which are singletons. The specimen sequenced was PBMCs. The receptors shown here come from a young woman in good health and CMV-seropositive. Each CDR3 is given with its conserved first and last residue. D genes are given only for firm matches. Clone size, where shown, is once, few, many, or a class for clones that have expanded.

j_gene | abundance | v_gene | d_gene | CDR3nt | CDR3aa
TRBJ2-1 | few | TRBV9 | - | TGTGCCAGCAGCGTAGACATTCGAGAGGGGCAGTTCTTC | CASSVDIREGQFF
TRBJ1-5 | - | TRBV28 | TRBD1 | TGTGCCAGCAGTATTTACGGGACAGGGTTCAATCAGCCCCAGCATTTT | CASSIYGTGFNQPQHF
TRBJ2-7 | - | TRBV28 | - | TGTGCCAGCAGTTTATGGGGGGTGGAGGGTGACTACGAGCAGTACTTC | CASSLWGVEGDYEQYF
TRBJ2-7 | - | TRBV5-1 | TRBD2 | TGCGCCAGCAGTCTGGGAGCTAGCGGGAGAGGTGAGCAGTACTTC | CASSLGASGRGEQYF
TRBJ2-7 | - | TRBV7-9 | TRBD2 | TGTGCCAGCAGCTCCACCCGGACTAGCGGCACTCCGTACGAGCAGTACTTC | CASSSTRTSGTPYEQYF
TRBJ2-3 | - | TRBV25-1 | TRBD2 | TGTGCCAGCAGTGCTAGACTAGCGGGAGATACGCAGTATTTT | CASSARLAGDTQYF
TRBJ2-7 | - | TRBV6-5 | - | TGTGCCAGCAGACAGCAACAGGGTTACTACGAGCAGTACTTC | CASRQQQGYYEQYF
TRBJ2-7 | few | TRBV5-8 | TRBD2 | TGTGCCAGCAGCCCGGGAGGGTTCTACGAGCAGTACTTC | CASSPGGFYEQYF
TRBJ2-5 | - | TRBV7-3 | TRBD2 | TGTGCCAGCAGCTTACTTTCGACTAGCGGGAGGGAAGAGACCCAGTACTTC | CASSLLSTSGREETQYF
TRBJ2-5 | - | TRBV7-2 | - | TGTGCCAGCGGCACCCTCAGATGGGAGACCCAGTACTTC | CASGTLRWETQYF
TRBJ1-3 | - | TRBV7-8 | - | TGTGCCAGCAGCCGAGGACAGCTATCCGGAAACACCATATATTTT | CASSRGQLSGNTIYF
TRBJ1-1 | - | TRBV19 | - | TGTGCCAGTAAACAGGCATACTCTACGGGCGGGGCCATGAACACTGAAGCTTTCTTT | CASKQAYSTGGAMNTEAFF
TRBJ1-5 | - | TRBV18 | - | TGTGCCAGCTCACCAAGGTCGCAGGGCTATGAGGGCAATCAGCCCCAGCATTTT | CASSPRSQGYEGNQPQHF
TRBJ2-2 | - | TRBV9 | - | TGTGCCAGCAGCGTAAGACACCAGAACACCGGGGAGCTGTTTTTT | CASSVRHQNTGELFF
TRBJ2-4 | - | TRBV20-1 | - | TGCAGTGCTAGCCGAGACATTCAGTACTTC | CSASRDIQYF
TRBJ2-7 | - | TRBV23-1 | - | TGCGCCAGCTTACGGACTTCCTACGAGCAGTACTTC | CASLRTSYEQYF
TRBJ1-5 | - | TRBV2 | - | TGTGCCAGCAGTGAAAGAGGGGAGGGTCAGCCCCAGCATTTT | CASSERGEGQPQHF
TRBJ2-5 | - | TRBV27 | TRBD1 | TGTGCCAGCAGTCCAAGGGACAGGGAAAGAGAGACCCAGTACTTC | CASSPRDRERETQYF
TRBJ2-3 | once | TRBV7-8 | - | TGTGCCAGCACTGTATTAAGGGGGGGAGTGGTCAATACGCAGTATTTT | CASTVLRGGVVNTQYF
TRBJ2-7 | - | TRBV6-5 | - | TGTGCCAGCAGTTACGGGGCTAGCGTTACGCCCTACGAGCAGTACTTC | CASSYGASVTPYEQYF
TRBJ2-3 | - | TRBV27 | - | TGTGCCAGCAGTTTTGGACAGAGTAGCACAGATACGCAGTATTTT | CASSFGQSSTDTQYF
TRBJ2-7 | - | TRBV6-1 | - | TGTGCCAGCAGGCGACTAGATGGGTCCTACGAGCAGTACTTC | CASRRLDGSYEQYF
TRBJ1-1 | - | TRBV27 | TRBD1 | TGTGCCAGCACGGGGACAGGGATGAACACTGAAGCTTTCTTT | CASTGTGMNTEAFF
TRBJ1-1 | - | TRBV30 | - | TGTGCCTGGAGATCGGGCACTGAAGCTTTCTTT | CAWRSGTEAFF
TRBJ1-5 | - | TRBV28 | TRBD1 | TGTGCCAGCAGTGAAAACAGGGGTAGCGATCAGCCCCAGCATTTT | CASSENRGSDQPQHF
TRBJ2-1 | - | TRBV4-2 | TRBD2 | TGTGCCAGCAGCCAAGATACCGCGACTAGCGGGAGCTACAATGAGCAGTTCTTC | CASSQDTATSGSYNEQFF
TRBJ2-7 | - | TRBV7-2 | TRBD2 | TGTGCCAGCAGCTTAGCGAAGCGGGGGGACTACGAGCAGTACTTC | CASSLAKRGDYEQYF
TRBJ1-1 | few | TRBV7-9 | - | TGTGCCAGCAGCCCCCTTGGGAGGACTGAAGCTTTCTTT | CASSPLGRTEAFF
TRBJ2-2 | - | TRBV7-3 | TRBD2 | TGTGCCAGCAGTTCACTAGCGGGCGGCACCGGGGAGCTGTTTTTT | CASSSLAGGTGELFF
TRBJ1-1 | - | TRBV6-5 | TRBD1 | TGTGCCAGCACTCCCTCACAGGGGTGGGATGGTGAAGCTTTCTTT | CASTPSQGWDGEAFF
TRBJ2-1 | - | TRBV19 | TRBD2 | TGTGCCAGTAGTATCTCGGCGGGAGGGCCCAATGAGCAGTTCTTC | CASSISAGGPNEQFF
TRBJ2-1 | - | TRBV2 | - | TGTGCCAGCAGTGACGTGGCTAGCTCCTACAATGAGCAGTTCTTC | CASSDVASSYNEQFF
TRBJ2-3 | - | TRBV5-1 | TRBD2 | TGCGCCAGCAGCCCCGGGACTAGCGGGTTTACAGATACGCAGTATTTT | CASSPGTSGFTDTQYF
TRBJ2-7 | - | TRBV27 | - | TGTGCCAGCAGTTTATTGGTAGGGGATCGCGAGCAGTACTTC | CASSLLVGDREQYF
TRBJ2-2 | - | TRBV4-1 | - | TGCGCCAGCAGCCAAGGGCAAATAGCGTCGGGGGAGCTGTTTTTT | CASSQGQIASGELFF
TRBJ2-5 | - | TRBV9 | TRBD2 | TGTGCCAGCAGACCCGCGGGGGAACGGGCTCCCTGGGGGGAGACCCAGTACTTC | CASRPAGERAPWGETQYF
TRBJ2-5 | - | TRBV27 | - | TGTGCCAGCAGTCTTCCGACAGGGGAGGGTGGGGTCGATGTGAGGTACGAGACCCAGTACTTC | CASSLPTGEGGVDVRYETQYF
TRBJ1-1 | - | TRBV6-5 | - | TGTGCCAGCAGTTACGGGGCTGAGAGCACTGAAGCTTTCTTT | CASSYGAESTEAFF
TRBJ2-3 | - | TRBV27 | - | TGTGCCAGCAGTTTAGGCGACTGGGTCTCAACAGATACGCAGTATTTT | CASSLGDWVSTDTQYF
TRBJ2-1 | - | TRBV19 | - | TGTGCCACCTCGGCGGGCGGCTACAATGAGCAGTTCTTC | CATSAGGYNEQFF
TRBJ1-1 | once | TRBV6-6 | TRBD1 | TGTGCCAGCACCCCGGGACAGGGGGCTAGAACTGAAGCTTTCTTT | CASTPGQGARTEAFF
TRBJ2-7 | - | TRBV7-9 | - | TGTGCCAGCAGTTACGCGTCCGCCTACGAGCAGTACTTC | CASSYASAYEQYF
TRBJ2-7 | - | TRBV10-2 | TRBD2 | TGCGCCACCGCTAGCGGGAGCTACGAGCAGTACTTC | CATASGSYEQYF
TRBJ2-1 | - | TRBV6-5 | TRBD1 | TGTGCCAGCAGTTTTGGGACAGGGTACAATGAGCAGTTCTTC | CASSFGTGYNEQFF
TRBJ2-3 | once | TRBV5-1 | TRBD2 | TGCGCCAGCAGCTTGGTGTCGGCGGGAGGGGGCACAGATACGCAGTATTTT | CASSLVSAGGGTDTQYF
TRBJ1-5 | - | TRBV13 | - | TGTGCCAGCAGCACAGGGAATCAGCCCCAGCATTTT | CASSTGNQPQHF
TRBJ2-7 | few | TRBV11-2 | - | TGTGCCAGCACCATAGGGGGACAACACTACGAGCAGTACTTC | CASTIGGQHYEQYF
TRBJ1-3 | - | TRBV10-1 | - | TGCGCCAGCCGAGCTGACGGGAGCTCTGGAAACACCATATATTTT | CASRADGSSGNTIYF
TRBJ1-2 | - | TRBV19 | TRBD1 | TGTGCCAGTAGTATTTTAGGACAGGAGGATGGCTACACCTTC | CASSILGQEDGYTF